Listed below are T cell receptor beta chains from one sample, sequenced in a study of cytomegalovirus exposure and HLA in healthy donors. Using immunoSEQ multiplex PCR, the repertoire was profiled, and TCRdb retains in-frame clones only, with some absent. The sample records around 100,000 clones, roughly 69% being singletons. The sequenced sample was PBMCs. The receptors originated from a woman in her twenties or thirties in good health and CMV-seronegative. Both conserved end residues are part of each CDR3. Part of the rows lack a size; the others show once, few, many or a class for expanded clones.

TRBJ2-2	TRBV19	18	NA	CASSLGPGLAGNTGELFF
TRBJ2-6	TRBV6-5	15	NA	CASSYIRSGANVLTF
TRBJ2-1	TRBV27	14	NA	CASSLYSRAGRQFF
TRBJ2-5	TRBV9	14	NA	CASSVSSGQETQYF
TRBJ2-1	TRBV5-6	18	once	CASSLQFPGREGYNEQFF
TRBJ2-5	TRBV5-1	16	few	CASSLVAAGLQETQYF
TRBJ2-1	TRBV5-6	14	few	CASSLQGSYNEQFF
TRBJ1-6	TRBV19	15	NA	CASSTGTGANSPLHF
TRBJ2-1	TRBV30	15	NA	CAWRGTGVGYNEQFF
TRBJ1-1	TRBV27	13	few	CASSGTGYTEAFF
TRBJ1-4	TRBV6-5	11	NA	CASSPDRKLFF
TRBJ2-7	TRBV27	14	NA	CASSSRQGAHEQYF
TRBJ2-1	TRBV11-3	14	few	CASSLGGEVGGQFF
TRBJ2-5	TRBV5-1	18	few	CASSFAGLAGGGQETQYF
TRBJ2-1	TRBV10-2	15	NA	CASSRLAGAYNEQFF
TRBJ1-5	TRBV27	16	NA	CASSPKGVGGNQPQHF
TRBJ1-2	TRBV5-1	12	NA	CASSLTGGGYTF
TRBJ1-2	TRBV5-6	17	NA	CASSLIRTGEGRYGYTF